What follows are 24 T cell receptor beta chains derived from one specimen sequenced in a study of blood T cell repertoires in COVID-19. Sequencing used immunoSEQ multiplex PCR; TCRdb keeps in-frame clones, though not all of them. The sample includes 350,000 to 400,000 clones, 91% of them seen just once. Sequences were obtained from PBMCs or T cells enriched from blood (not recorded which). These receptors originate from a woman between 40 and 55 years old who had been exposed to COVID-19.

The rearrangement joins TRBV30 to TRBJ1-6; D is uncertain. There are 17 residues in the CDR3. Per the germline V gene, CDR1 is GTSNPN and CDR2 is SVGIG (reference sequence). The V and J ends lost 0 bases and 0 bases respectively, with 12 bases between them. The CDR3 coding sequence is TGTGCCTGGAGTGTAGATAGAACTAGCTCCTATAATTCACCCCTCCACTTT. This gives the protein CAWSVDRTSSYNSPLHF.

DNA for the CDR3: TGTGCCAGCAGCTCGCCCGCGACAGGGTTCAACACTGAAGCTTTCTTT. Encoded protein: CASSSPATGFNTEAFF. The chain carries TRBV11-3 and TRBJ1-1; 7 bases are shared with TRBD1. The trim removed 4 bases at V and 2 bases at J, leaving 10 bases unmatched. The CDR3 has 16 amino acids. Germline V gives CDR1 SGHNT, CDR2 YENEEA.

J is TRBJ1-1 and V is TRBV6-5; possibly TRBD1 for D (5 bases). Trimming took off 4 bases at V and 5 bases at J, with 11 bases between the two ends. This CDR3 is 13 amino acids long. CDR1 is MNHEY and CDR2 is SVGAGI in the germline V gene. The CDR3 DNA reads as TGTGCCAGCAGTTTTTCGGGGGGGACTGAAGCTTTCTTT. Amino acids: CASSFSGGTEAFF.

The chain joins TRBV30 to TRBJ2-3; tentatively, D is TRBD2 (5 bases). V was pared by 0 bases and J by 2 bases, with 9 bases between. The germline CDR1 and CDR2 sequences are GTSNPN and SVGIG (reference sequence). This CDR3 is built from 14 residues. CDR3 amino acids: CAWSVGVPTDTQYF. In DNA form, the CDR3 reads TGTGCCTGGAGTGTCGGGGTACCCACAGATACGCAGTATTTT.

The chain recombines TRBV9 with TRBJ1-2; 10 positions match TRBD1. Trimming at V came to 2 bases and at J to 7 bases, leaving 8 bases not matched to a gene. The CDR3 contains 15 residues. CDR1 is SGDLS, CDR2 YYNGEE, per germline. As DNA, the CDR3 is TGTGCCAGCAGCGTTCAGGGACAGGGGAGAGGTGGCTACACCTTC. It yields the protein CASSVQGQGRGGYTF.

This clone was picked up one time. The V and J genes are TRBV6-5 and TRBJ1-2; D not certain. Trimming removed 3 bases from V and 6 bases from J, with 8 bases in between. The CDR3 totals 12 residues. Looked up from germline, CDR1 is MNHEY and CDR2 is SVGAGI. In DNA, the CDR3 is TGTGCCAGCAGTTATAAGGGAGATGGCTACACCTTC. This sequence encodes CASSYKGDGYTF.

The rearrangement uses TRBV19 and TRBJ2-5; the D gene is possibly TRBD2 (5 bases). Germline values: CDR1 LNHDA, CDR2 SQIVND (reference sequence). The CDR3 runs 16 residues. Trimming took off 5 bases at V and 5 bases at J, with 21 bases between the two ends. The CDR3 loop reads CASSPRVEGSRETQYF. The CDR3, as DNA: TGTGCCAGTAGTCCGCGGGTCGAAGGGAGTCGGGAGACCCAGTACTTC. Full variable domain (rest looked up from reference TRBV19 and TRBJ2-5): DGGITQSPKYLFRKEGQNVTLSCEQNLNHDAMYWYRQDPGQGLRLIYYSQIVNDFQKGDIAEGYSVSREKKESFPLTVTSAQKNPTAFYLCASSPRVEGSRETQYFGPGTRLLVL.

Turning to this clone: This sample also contains other DNA sequences that code for the same CDR3. The chain couples TRBV12-5 to TRBJ1-4, with D maybe TRBD1 (6 bases). The V end was cut by 6 bases, the J end by 11 bases, with 13 bases between. The germline gives CDR1 LGHNT, CDR2 FRNRAP. The CDR3 is 12 amino acids. This CDR3 reads CASGFPRGKLFF. The CDR3 nucleotides are TGTGCTAGTGGCTTCCCTAGGGGGAAACTGTTTTTT.

V usage is TRBV7-6 and J usage is TRBJ2-1; D remains unclear. Trimming took off 4 bases at V and 0 bases at J, with 10 bases between the two ends. Germline-derived CDR1 and CDR2 are SGHVS and FNYEAQ. The CDR3 is 15 amino acids. The CDR3 sequence: CASSSDWSSYNEQFF. DNA for the CDR3: TGTGCCAGCAGCTCCGACTGGAGCTCCTACAATGAGCAGTTCTTC.

The count of this clone is one. The V gene is TRBV9, the J gene TRBJ2-6, with no clear D. Germline CDR1 is SGDLS and CDR2 is YYNGEE. V shed 0 bases and J shed 0 bases, with 7 bases lying between them. This CDR3 contains 16 residues. The CDR3 nucleotides read TGTGCCAGCAGCGTAGATTCGGGCTCTGGGGCCAACGTCCTGACTTTC. Its protein product is CASSVDSGSGANVLTF.

The genes are TRBV2 and TRBJ2-7; the match to TRBD1 covers 7 bases. The CDR3 sequence is 15 residues long. Losses at the gene ends were 7 bases for V and 2 bases for J; bases not matched to a gene: 11. Germline CDR1 is SNHLY and CDR2 is FYNNEI. CDR3 residues: CASTLRQGPAYEQYF. CDR3 sequence (DNA): TGTGCCAGCACCCTCAGACAGGGTCCGGCCTACGAGCAGTACTTC. The entire variable domain, with the rest obtained from reference TRBV2 and TRBJ2-7, is as follows: EPEVTQTPSHQVTQMGQEVILRCVPISNHLYFYWYRQILGQKVEFLVSFYNNEISEKSEIFDDQFSVERPDGSNFTLKIRSTKLEDSAMYFCASTLRQGPAYEQYFGPGTRLTVT.

The chain couples TRBV5-1 to TRBJ1-1; D remains unclear. CDR1 and CDR2 (germline): SGHRS, YFSETQ. V shed 6 bases and J shed 5 bases, with 14 bases lying between them. The CDR3 is made up of 13 amino acids. As DNA, the CDR3 is TGCGCCAGCAAAGGCATCCTGAGGACTGAAGCTTTCTTT. Its translation: CASKGILRTEAFF. The full variable domain, its missing parts supplied by reference TRBV5-1 and TRBJ1-1, is KAGVTQTPRYLIKTRGQQVTLSCSPISGHRSVSWYQQTPGQGLQFLFEYFSETQRNKGNFPGRFSGRQFSNSRSEMNVSTLELGDSALYLCASKGILRTEAFFGQGTRLTVV.

This clone has just a few counts. The J gene is TRBJ1-2, the V gene TRBV18; 7 bases align to TRBD1. The germline V gene has CDR1 KGHSH and CDR2 LQKENI. CDR3 length equals 14 residues. V gave up 4 bases and J gave up 8 bases; unmatched junction bases: 10. CDR3 sequence reads: CASSLSPGGEGYTF. The CDR3 DNA reads as TGTGCCAGCTCACTGAGTCCAGGGGGAGAAGGCTACACCTTC. Full variable domain (missing parts from reference TRBV18 and TRBJ1-2): NAGVMQNPRHLVRRRGQEARLRCSPMKGHSHVYWYRQLPEEGLKFMVYLQKENIIDESGMPKERFSAEFPKEGPSILRIQQVVRGDSAAYFCASSLSPGGEGYTFGSGTRLTVV.

The rearrangement uses TRBV7-9 and TRBJ1-1; 10 nucleotides match TRBD1. This CDR3 contains 15 residues. From germline, CDR1 is SEHNR and CDR2 FQNEAQ (reference sequence). The ends lost 6 bases at V and 1 base at J; junction bases unmatched: 5. In DNA form, the CDR3 reads TGTGCCAGCAGTCCCGGGACAGGGGCGAACACTGAAGCTTTCTTT. Its protein is CASSPGTGANTEAFF.

The chain combines TRBV19 with TRBJ1-2; D is unresolved. Germline CDR1 is LNHDA and CDR2 is SQIVND (reference sequence). The CDR3 covers 13 residues. V was clipped by 9 bases and J by 5 bases, with 16 bases between them. The CDR3, as DNA: TGTGCCAGCCGCCGAGGGTCGGGGTATGGCTACACCTTC. Translated: CASRRGSGYGYTF.

This sequence joins TRBV18 and TRBJ2-3, with D maybe TRBD1 (6 bases). CDR3 length: 17 residues. The ends were cut back, 0 bases at V and 0 bases at J, with 13 bases in the middle. Germline loops: CDR1 KGHSH, CDR2 LQKENI. The CDR3 loop reads CASSPPVPGVSTDTQYF. CDR3 sequence (DNA): TGTGCCAGCTCACCACCCGTGCCAGGGGTTAGCACAGATACGCAGTATTTT.

This chain connects TRBV11-3 to TRBJ2-7; 14 bases agree with TRBD2. V lost 5 bases and J lost 4; bases outside the gene matches: 7. CDR3 length equals 16 residues. CDR1 and CDR2 (germline): SGHNT, YENEEA. CDR3 loop: CASSPVGTSGSYEQYF. For the CDR3, the DNA is TGTGCCAGCAGCCCCGTTGGGACTAGCGGGAGTTACGAGCAGTACTTC.

V and J are TRBV7-8 and TRBJ1-5, with D unresolved. Germline V lookup: CDR1 SGHVS, CDR2 FQNEAQ. The CDR3 covers 15 residues. The germline V and J ends were trimmed by 5 bases and 0 bases, with 11 bases remaining between them. The CDR3, as DNA: TGTGCCAGCAGCCCCACGCAGAATAGCAATCAGCCCCAGCATTTT. Residues: CASSPTQNSNQPQHF.

V is TRBV21-1 and J is TRBJ2-5; TRBD2 is taken as the D call from the table, unchecked against the DNA. TRBV21-1 is listed as a pseudogene. The CDR3 is made up of 17 amino acids. The CDR3 bases are TGTGCCAGCAGCAAATCCCGGGGGGGCAGGGACCAAGAGACCCAGTACTTC. It yields the protein CASSKSRGGRDQETQYF.

The V and J genes are TRBV5-1 and TRBJ2-5; 7 nucleotides match TRBD2. From germline, CDR1 is SGHRS and CDR2 YFSETQ. CDR3 length: 14 residues. J lost 3 bases, V lost 4 bases, and 6 bases had no gene match. DNA for the CDR3: TGCGCCAGCAGCACGGGGACTACAAAAGAGACCCAGTACTTC. This encodes CASSTGTTKETQYF. Using reference TRBV5-1 and TRBJ2-5 for the parts outside the CDR3, the full variable domain is KAGVTQTPRYLIKTRGQQVTLSCSPISGHRSVSWYQQTPGQGLQFLFEYFSETQRNKGNFPGRFSGRQFSNSRSEMNVSTLELGDSALYLCASSTGTTKETQYFGPGTRLLVL.

CDR3 sequence reads: CASSEQVPSLGYTF. DNA of the CDR3: TGCGCCAGCAGCGAACAGGTTCCTTCGTTAGGCTACACCTTC. The chain carries TRBV5-1 and TRBJ1-2, with a possible D match to TRBD1 (5 bases). V lost 4 bases and J 8 bases, leaving 18 bases between the germline ends. Germline CDR1 and CDR2: SGHRS and YFSETQ. The CDR3 runs to 14 residues. The full variable domain, its missing parts supplied by reference TRBV5-1 and TRBJ1-2, is KAGVTQTPRYLIKTRGQQVTLSCSPISGHRSVSWYQQTPGQGLQFLFEYFSETQRNKGNFPGRFSGRQFSNSRSEMNVSTLELGDSALYLCASSEQVPSLGYTFGSGTRLTVV.

In its sample, this clone was seen once. The rearrangement uses TRBV7-9 and TRBJ2-3, with D possibly matching TRBD2 (6 bases). Germline loops: CDR1 SEHNR, CDR2 FQNEAQ (reference sequence). V lost 5 bases, J lost 4 bases, and 25 bases lay in between. The CDR3 spans 18 residues. Here the CDR3 DNA reads TGTGCCAGCAGCCCCCGGCCCGGGGACTCCAGGCACGCAGATACGCAGTATTTT. Translating it yields CASSPRPGDSRHADTQYF. The variable domain in full, with the rest retrieved from reference TRBV7-9 and TRBJ2-3, is DTGVSQNPRHKITKRGQNVTFRCDPISEHNRLYWYRQTLGQGPEFLTYFQNEAQLEKSRLLSDRFSAERPKGSFSTLEIQRTEQGDSAMYLCASSPRPGDSRHADTQYFGPGTRLTVL.

CDR3 nucleotide sequence: TGTGCCAGCAGCCGTATTTCGCAACAGGGGGCCTATGGCTACACCTTC. Translating it yields CASSRISQQGAYGYTF. The rearrangement uses TRBV5-4 and TRBJ1-2; 9 bases are a match to TRBD1. Trimming took 4 bases from V and 4 from J; bases not matched to a gene: 11. The CDR3 has 16 amino acids. Germline loops: CDR1 SGHNT, CDR2 YYREEE (reference sequence).

This clone was picked up one time. The chain employs TRBV18 and TRBJ1-3; D unresolved. The CDR3 extends over 16 amino acids. Trimming shortened V by 4 bases and J by 0 bases, and 13 bases separated the two germline ends. Germline CDR1 and CDR2: KGHSH and LQKENI. In DNA form, the CDR3 reads TGTGCCAGCTCACGGTCGGCAGCGAGCTCTGGAAACACCATATATTTT. Translating gives CASSRSAASSGNTIYF.